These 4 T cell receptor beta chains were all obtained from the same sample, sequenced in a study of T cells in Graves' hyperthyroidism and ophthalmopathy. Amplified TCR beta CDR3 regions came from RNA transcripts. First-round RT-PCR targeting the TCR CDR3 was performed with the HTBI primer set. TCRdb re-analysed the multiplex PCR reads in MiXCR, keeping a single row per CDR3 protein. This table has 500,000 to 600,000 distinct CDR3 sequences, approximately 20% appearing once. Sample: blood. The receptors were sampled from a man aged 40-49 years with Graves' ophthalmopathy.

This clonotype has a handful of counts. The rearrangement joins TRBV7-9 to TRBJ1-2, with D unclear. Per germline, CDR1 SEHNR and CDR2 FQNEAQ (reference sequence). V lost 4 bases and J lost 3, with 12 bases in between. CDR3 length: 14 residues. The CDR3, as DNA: TGTGCCAGCAGCTCCTCTTTTGTATACTATGGCTACACCTTC. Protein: CASSSSFVYYGYTF.

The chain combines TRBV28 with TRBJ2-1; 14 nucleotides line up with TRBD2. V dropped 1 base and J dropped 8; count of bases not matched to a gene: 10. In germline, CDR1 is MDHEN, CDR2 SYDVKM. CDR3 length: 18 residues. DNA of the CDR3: TGTGCCAGCAGTTTATTCACCGGGACTAGCGGGAGAGGGCATGAGCAGTTCTTC. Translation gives CASSLFTGTSGRGHEQFF.

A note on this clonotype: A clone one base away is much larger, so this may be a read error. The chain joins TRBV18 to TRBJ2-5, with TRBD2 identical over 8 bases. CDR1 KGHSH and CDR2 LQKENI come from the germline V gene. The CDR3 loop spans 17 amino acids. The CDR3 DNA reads TGTGCCAGCTCACCACGGATTAGCGGGGCTAATCTGGAGACCCGGTACTTC. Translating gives CASSPRISGANLETRYF.

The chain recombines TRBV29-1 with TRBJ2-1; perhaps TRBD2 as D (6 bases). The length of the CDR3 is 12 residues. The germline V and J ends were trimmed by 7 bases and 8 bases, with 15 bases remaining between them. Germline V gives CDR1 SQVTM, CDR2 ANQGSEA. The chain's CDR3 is CSAAGSSDEQFF. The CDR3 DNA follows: TGCAGCGCGGCGGGGTCGAGCGATGAGCAGTTCTTC.